These T cell receptor beta chains were read from a single sample in a study of cytomegalovirus exposure and HLA in healthy donors. Sequenced by immunoSEQ multiplex PCR; TCRdb stores in-frame clones only, minus some. The profile shows about 200,000 clones, approximately 82% of them singletons. The sample taken for sequencing was PBMCs. These receptors were obtained from a male donor in good health and CMV-seronegative. The CDR3 runs from the conserved cysteine through the conserved F or W. Fields, in order: D gene, V gene, J gene, clone size, CDR3 protein. A D gene is named only where the DNA matches it firmly. A clone size is listed for some rows: how often the clone was seen (once, few, many), or a class if it is expanded.

d_call: NA; v_call: TRBV19; j_call: TRBJ2-2; clone_size: NA; cdr3_aa: CASKSRLANTGELFF
d_call: NA; v_call: TRBV6-5; j_call: TRBJ2-2; clone_size: NA; cdr3_aa: CASCRRGTGELFF
d_call: TRBD2; v_call: TRBV6-5; j_call: TRBJ2-2; clone_size: NA; cdr3_aa: CASSASGRAIGELFF
d_call: TRBD1; v_call: TRBV2; j_call: TRBJ1-2; clone_size: NA; cdr3_aa: CASSGQDRGRKYGYTF
d_call: NA; v_call: TRBV7-3; j_call: TRBJ2-1; clone_size: NA; cdr3_aa: CASSPGGNRGYNEQFF
d_call: NA; v_call: TRBV11-2; j_call: TRBJ1-1; clone_size: NA; cdr3_aa: CASSSPPGTEAFF
d_call: TRBD1; v_call: TRBV28; j_call: TRBJ1-1; clone_size: NA; cdr3_aa: CASSGQGWTEAFF
d_call: NA; v_call: TRBV7-9; j_call: TRBJ2-7; clone_size: NA; cdr3_aa: CASARLYRLDSNEQYF
d_call: TRBD1; v_call: TRBV27; j_call: TRBJ2-7; clone_size: NA; cdr3_aa: CASSSPGGQGYYEQYF
d_call: TRBD1; v_call: TRBV5-1; j_call: TRBJ2-5; clone_size: NA; cdr3_aa: CASSTGTVQETQYF
d_call: NA; v_call: TRBV9; j_call: TRBJ1-3; clone_size: NA; cdr3_aa: CASSVDWSSGNTIYF
d_call: TRBD1; v_call: TRBV5-1; j_call: TRBJ2-5; clone_size: NA; cdr3_aa: CASSPWDSEQETQYF
d_call: NA; v_call: TRBV11-2; j_call: TRBJ1-3; clone_size: few; cdr3_aa: CASSLDRAGNTIYF
d_call: TRBD2; v_call: TRBV7-2; j_call: TRBJ2-7; clone_size: NA; cdr3_aa: CASSFPTSGLSYEQYF
d_call: TRBD1; v_call: TRBV5-4; j_call: TRBJ1-1; clone_size: few; cdr3_aa: CASSWDRLMNTEAFF
d_call: NA; v_call: TRBV4-1; j_call: TRBJ2-7; clone_size: few; cdr3_aa: CASSQVSSYEQYF
d_call: NA; v_call: TRBV25-1; j_call: TRBJ2-5; clone_size: NA; cdr3_aa: CASRERGRAGGTQYF
d_call: TRBD2; v_call: TRBV29-1; j_call: TRBJ2-7; clone_size: NA; cdr3_aa: CSVEPSGSNEQYF
d_call: TRBD2; v_call: TRBV7-9; j_call: TRBJ2-7; clone_size: NA; cdr3_aa: CSSSLERESLRYEQYF
d_call: NA; v_call: TRBV28; j_call: TRBJ1-3; clone_size: NA; cdr3_aa: CASSPDSSGNTIYF
d_call: NA; v_call: TRBV5-1; j_call: TRBJ2-3; clone_size: once; cdr3_aa: CASSLSRVHTDTQYF
d_call: NA; v_call: TRBV7-9; j_call: NA; clone_size: NA; cdr3_aa: CASSLASGGRSHEQYF
d_call: NA; v_call: TRBV29-1; j_call: TRBJ2-1; clone_size: NA; cdr3_aa: CSVLRQHNEQFF
d_call: NA; v_call: TRBV4-2; j_call: TRBJ2-1; clone_size: NA; cdr3_aa: CASSHWGLINEQFF
d_call: NA; v_call: TRBV28; j_call: TRBJ1-2; clone_size: NA; cdr3_aa: CASSLVRGLHLTGYGYTF
d_call: NA; v_call: TRBV19; j_call: TRBJ2-7; clone_size: NA; cdr3_aa: CASSIGGHYEQYF
d_call: TRBD2; v_call: TRBV5-4; j_call: TRBJ2-1; clone_size: NA; cdr3_aa: CASSAGTTSGKSYNEQFF
d_call: TRBD1; v_call: TRBV2; j_call: TRBJ2-7; clone_size: few; cdr3_aa: CASKRQGIDEQYF
d_call: NA; v_call: TRBV10-3; j_call: TRBJ1-4; clone_size: NA; cdr3_aa: CAISEPRTGGNEKLFF
d_call: TRBD1; v_call: TRBV19; j_call: TRBJ2-7; clone_size: once; cdr3_aa: CASSGDRRSYEQYF
d_call: NA; v_call: TRBV14; j_call: TRBJ1-1; clone_size: NA; cdr3_aa: CASSQELGSPNTEAFF
d_call: TRBD1; v_call: TRBV5-6; j_call: TRBJ1-2; clone_size: NA; cdr3_aa: CASSRLRDRGNYGYTF
d_call: NA; v_call: TRBV21-1; j_call: TRBJ2-3; clone_size: NA; cdr3_aa: CASSGRHTDTQYF
d_call: TRBD2; v_call: TRBV19; j_call: TRBJ2-1; clone_size: few; cdr3_aa: CASSVPRRLAFNEQFF
d_call: NA; v_call: TRBV4-1; j_call: TRBJ2-7; clone_size: few; cdr3_aa: CASSQVRGSYEQYF
d_call: NA; v_call: TRBV7-9; j_call: TRBJ1-1; clone_size: NA; cdr3_aa: CSSSPWGDGNTEAFF
d_call: TRBD1; v_call: TRBV9; j_call: TRBJ2-1; clone_size: NA; cdr3_aa: CASSVAVWGTETNEQFF
d_call: TRBD1; v_call: TRBV28; j_call: TRBJ1-3; clone_size: many; cdr3_aa: CASSSRQGLGRNTIYF
d_call: TRBD1; v_call: TRBV5-1; j_call: TRBJ1-2; clone_size: NA; cdr3_aa: CASSLEPNYKRGPYGYTF
d_call: TRBD2; v_call: TRBV18; j_call: TRBJ2-7; clone_size: NA; cdr3_aa: CASSPSGGSSYEQYF